This T cell receptor beta chain derives from a study of cytomegalovirus exposure and HLA in healthy donors. CDR1 is MNHNS and CDR2 is SASEGT in the germline V gene. The CDR3 has 13 residues. V lost 10 bases and J 4 bases, leaving 14 bases between the germline ends. Primers: 60 Vbeta forward and 13 Jbeta reverse. Clones were read by immunoSEQ multiplex PCR, and TCRdb kept only the in-frame ones, dropping some. Of roughly 150,000 clones in the sample, 70% were seen once. The rearrangement uses TRBV6-1 and TRBJ2-1; D may be TRBD1 (8 bases). Sequencing was done on a sample of PBMCs. The sequence was collected from an older woman in good health and CMV-seropositive. CDR3 in amino acids: CAILQGGYNEQFF. CDR3 coding DNA: TGTGCCATCTTACAGGGGGGGTACAATGAGCAGTTCTTC.